Listed here are 18 T cell receptor beta chains from one sample, sequenced in a study of shared clonotypes between healthy human individuals. Sequenced by immunoSEQ multiplex PCR; TCRdb stores in-frame clones only, minus some. The table records some 480,000 clones, 79% of them present only once. The sample taken for sequencing was PBMCs. These receptor sequences come from a woman between 40 and 50 years old in good health. Some clones in this sample may be carry-over from other donors' samples.

J is TRBJ1-1 and V is TRBV5-4, with a weak D call TRBD1 (5 bases). Per germline, CDR1 SGHNT and CDR2 YYREEE (reference sequence). The CDR3 is 13 residues long. V lost 6 bases and J 0 bases, leaving 9 bases between the germline ends. The CDR3 is CASNEGMNTEAFF. The CDR3 bases are TGTGCCAGCAATGAGGGGATGAACACTGAAGCTTTCTTT. The full variable domain, its missing parts supplied by reference TRBV5-4 and TRBJ1-1, is ETGVTQSPTHLIKTRGQQVTLRCSSQSGHNTVSWYQQALGQGPQFIFQYYREEENGRGNFPPRFSGLQFPNYSSELNVNALELDDSALYLCASNEGMNTEAFFGQGTRLTVV.

The CDR3 loop reads CASSITSAVGETQYF. CDR3 DNA sequence: TGTGCCAGCAGCATAACAAGCGCCGTCGGCGAGACCCAGTACTTC. This chain joins TRBV9 and TRBJ2-5; D unresolved. CDR3 length: 15 amino acids. V lost 4 bases, J lost 5 bases, and 18 bases lay in between. Germline CDR1 SGDLS, CDR2 YYNGEE.

This sequence joins TRBV7-2 and TRBJ1-1; D ambiguous. Deletions cut 5 bases from V and 1 base from J, with 8 bases between. The CDR3 length is 13 residues. Germline-derived CDR1 and CDR2 are SGHTA and FQGNSA. CDR3 in amino acids: CASSMGTNTEAFF. CDR3 nucleotides: TGTGCCAGCAGCATGGGAACGAACACTGAAGCTTTCTTT.

The chain recombines TRBV9 with TRBJ2-5; a weak D match, TRBD1 (6 bases). CDR1 and CDR2 from the germline V gene are SGDLS and YYNGEE. The CDR3 length is 15 residues. V shed 0 bases and J shed 5 bases, with 14 bases lying between them. The CDR3 loop is CASSVGGGVAETQYF. CDR3 sequence (DNA): TGTGCCAGCAGCGTAGGAGGGGGAGTCGCTGAGACCCAGTACTTC. The variable domain in full, completed from reference TRBV9 and TRBJ2-5, reads DSGVTQTPKHLITATGQRVTLRCSPRSGDLSVYWYQQSLDQGLQFLIQYYNGEERAKGNILERFSAQQFPDLHSELNLSSLELGDSALYFCASSVGGGVAETQYFGPGTRLLVL.

The chain carries TRBV19 and TRBJ2-1, with 7 bases fitting TRBD1. This CDR3 spans 13 amino acids. Per germline, CDR1 LNHDA and CDR2 SQIVND (reference sequence). V lost 4 bases and J lost 8; bases outside the gene matches: 5. CDR3 amino acids: CASSTTGLDEQFF. The CDR3 DNA follows: TGTGCCAGTAGTACGACAGGGTTGGATGAGCAGTTCTTC.

This chain links TRBV6-6 with TRBJ1-1; D unclear. CDR3 length equals 11 residues. Trimming took off 4 bases at V and 3 bases at J, with 3 bases between the two ends. Germline CDR1 MNHNY, CDR2 SVGAGI (reference sequence). The DNA for the CDR3 is TGTGCCAGCAGTTGGGACACTGAAGCTTTCTTT. This encodes CASSWDTEAFF.

The chain employs TRBV28 and TRBJ2-4; 8 positions match TRBD1. Germline V CDR1 and CDR2: MDHEN, SYDVKM. With V trimmed by 7 bases and J by 3 bases, 11 bases remained unmatched. The CDR3 has 16 residues. The CDR3 is CASKPPGGYDKNIQYF. The CDR3, as DNA: TGTGCCAGCAAGCCCCCAGGGGGCTATGACAAAAACATTCAGTACTTC.

This chain connects TRBV28 to TRBJ1-2, with 8 bases lining up with TRBD1. CDR1 and CDR2 (germline): MDHEN, SYDVKM. There are 16 residues in the CDR3. The V segment lost 6 bases and the J segment 1 base; nucleotides outside the gene matches: 10. The CDR3 is CASSSPRGRGNYGYTF. CDR3 DNA: TGTGCCAGCAGCTCTCCCAGGGGGCGCGGTAACTATGGCTACACCTTC.

The rearrangement links TRBV7-8 to TRBJ2-5, with D possibly TRBD2 on 5 matching bases. The germline CDR1 and CDR2 sequences are SGHVS and FQNEAQ. Trimming pared 5 bases from V and 1 base from J, leaving 17 bases between. The CDR3 has 16 residues. CDR3: CASSPLSGNLQETQYF. CDR3 bases: TGTGCCAGCAGCCCCCTGAGCGGAAACCTCCAAGAGACCCAGTACTTC.

This chain joins TRBV25-1 and TRBJ2-5, with D maybe TRBD2 (6 bases). Germline values: CDR1 MGHDK, CDR2 SYGVNS. The V and J ends lost 4 bases and 3 bases respectively, with 12 bases between them. The CDR3 length is 14 residues. CDR3 amino acids: CASSARLGEETQYF. In DNA form, the CDR3 reads TGTGCCAGCAGTGCGCGACTAGGGGAAGAGACCCAGTACTTC.

The rearrangement links TRBV11-3 to TRBJ1-1; 9 positions agree with TRBD1. V gave up 4 bases and J gave up 7 bases; unmatched junction bases: 4. The CDR3 covers 13 residues. Germline CDR1 reads SGHNT; CDR2 reads YENEEA. In DNA, the CDR3 is TGTGCCAGCAGCTGGGGACAGGGAGGTGAAGCTTTCTTT. Translated: CASSWGQGGEAFF.

J is TRBJ2-1 and V is TRBV7-9; D is unclear. The CDR3 covers 13 residues. The V gene lost 3 bases and the J gene lost 5 bases, with 8 bases spanning the gap. Germline V lookup: CDR1 SEHNR, CDR2 FQNEAQ (reference sequence). Here the CDR3 reads CASSFYSNNEQFF. The CDR3 coding sequence is TGTGCCAGCAGCTTTTACTCTAACAATGAGCAGTTCTTC.

The rearrangement joins TRBV4-2 to TRBJ1-1, with 7 nucleotides matching TRBD1. V lost 1 base to trimming and J lost 4 bases; unmatched junction nucleotides: 6. Germline lookup yields CDR1 LGHNA and CDR2 YNFKEQ. This CDR3 is 15 amino acids long. The CDR3 reads CASSQVGRGSTEAFF. CDR3 nucleotides: TGTGCCAGCAGCCAAGTCGGCAGGGGGAGCACTGAAGCTTTCTTT.

J is TRBJ1-2 and V is TRBV28, with 11 positions matching TRBD1. Germline V gives CDR1 MDHEN, CDR2 SYDVKM. The CDR3 spans 14 residues. Trimming took 6 bases from V and 4 from J; bases not matched to a gene: 4. The CDR3 DNA follows: TGTGCCAGCAGGTTGGGGACAGGGGGCTATGGCTACACCTTC. This encodes CASRLGTGGYGYTF.

V gene TRBV30 combines with J gene TRBJ2-5; possibly TRBD2 for D (6 bases). Trimming stripped 6 bases from V and 11 bases from J, with 25 bases between. CDR3 length: 14 amino acids. Germline assignment: CDR1 GTSNPN and CDR2 SVGIG (reference sequence). The CDR3 protein is CACQPPTVPREQYF. The CDR3 coding sequence is TGTGCCTGCCAACCGCCCACTGTCCCCCGGGAGCAGTACTTC.

The chain uses TRBV25-1 and TRBJ1-6; TRBD1 aligns across 7 bases. CDR1 is MGHDK, CDR2 SYGVNS, per germline. The CDR3 length is 16 residues. J gave up 7 bases and V 5 bases, and 11 bases lay outside the gene matches. This CDR3 is CASSLQGWGANSPLHF. In DNA form, the CDR3 reads TGTGCCAGCAGTTTACAGGGGTGGGGGGCGAATTCACCCCTCCACTTT.

With respect to this clone: A far larger clone lies a single base away; this is likely a read error. This specimen includes other DNA sequences encoding the same CDR3. The chain uses TRBV11-2 and TRBJ1-2, with no clear D. Between the trimmed V and J ends, which lost 5 bases and 8 bases, there was a span of 12 bases. This CDR3 comprises 12 residues. Germline V gene lookup returns CDR1 SGHAT and CDR2 FQNNGV. The CDR3 region is CASSPPGGGYTF. The CDR3 DNA reads TGTGCCAGCAGCCCCCCAGGAGGAGGCTACACCTTC.

This clone was counted between two and nine times. V gene TRBV5-4 combines with J gene TRBJ2-7, with 10 bases that match TRBD2. The germline gives CDR1 SGHNT, CDR2 YYREEE (reference sequence). The J segment lost 4 bases and the V segment lost 1 base, leaving 5 bases of the junction unmatched. The CDR3 consists of 15 residues. This CDR3 reads CASSLKGLAVYEQYF. Here the CDR3 DNA reads TGTGCCAGCAGCTTGAAAGGACTAGCGGTATACGAGCAGTACTTC.